The source of this TCR beta chain is a study of CD8 T cells in Susac syndrome. When the RNA was reverse transcribed, random hexamers were used with an input of about 0.5 to 1 ug. Multiplex PCR with immunoSEQ amplified the TCR beta CDR3 across 54 Vbeta and 13 Jbeta. TCRdb re-derived calls from the immunoSEQ multiplex PCR reads in MiXCR, one entry per CDR3 protein. The data show under 200,000 distinct CDR3 sequences, about 91% seen once. V was trimmed by 7 bases and J by 11 bases, leaving 12 bases between them. The CDR3 has 11 residues. Germline CDR1 and CDR2: MDHEN and SYDVKM. CD8+ and CD4+ T cells from blood underwent TCR beta sequencing, which was carried out in a high-throughput format. While serving as controls, healthy donors were matched for age and sex. CD8+ and CD4+ T cells were negatively isolated; TEMRA cells were FACS-enriched.

This sequence joins TRBV28 and TRBJ1-5, with D unclear. The source is a human donor in good health. The specimen sequenced was CD4+ T cells from PBMCs. The CDR3 bases are TGTGCCAGCAAGTCCCTTCGGTCCCAGCATTTT. It translates to CASKSLRSQHF.